This TCR beta chain was recovered during a study of T cell repertoires in cytomegalovirus infection. About the research overall: CMV epitopes that were recently identified and HLA-C-restricted were used alongside well-studied HLA-B-restricted ones.

This clonotype showed up just a few times. The antigen remains undetermined. CDR3 length: 15 residues. Germline values: CDR1 MRHNA, CDR2 SNTAGT. The V end was cut by 0 bases, the J end by 7 bases, with 15 bases between. TCRdb re-analysed the reads in MiXCR, keeping a single row per CDR3 protein. Of some 940,000 distinct CDR3 sequences listed, around 31% are singletons. The sequence derives from a human donor in good health (CMV status not recorded). Some clones in this sample may be carry-over from other donors' samples. The sequences come from cultured CD8+ T cells from PBMCs, collected from culture after CMV antigen stimulation. The rearrangement links TRBV6-4 to TRBJ1-2; D possibly corresponds to TRBD1 (5 bases). CDR3 coding DNA: TGTGCCAGCAGTGACTCGACAGCGGATAGGGTTGGCTACACCTTC. This gives the protein CASSDSTADRVGYTF.